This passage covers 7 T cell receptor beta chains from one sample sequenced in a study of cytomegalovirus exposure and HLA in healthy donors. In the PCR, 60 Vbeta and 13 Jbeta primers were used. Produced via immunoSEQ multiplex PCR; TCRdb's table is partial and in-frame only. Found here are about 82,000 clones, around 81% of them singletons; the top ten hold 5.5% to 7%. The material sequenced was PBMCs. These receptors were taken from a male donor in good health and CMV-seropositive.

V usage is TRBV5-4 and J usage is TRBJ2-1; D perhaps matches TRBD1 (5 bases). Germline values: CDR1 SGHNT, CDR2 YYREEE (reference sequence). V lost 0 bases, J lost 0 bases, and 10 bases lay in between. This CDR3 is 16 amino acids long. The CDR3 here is CASSLGGSSSYNEQFF. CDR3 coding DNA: TGTGCCAGCAGCTTGGGGGGCTCCAGCTCCTACAATGAGCAGTTCTTC.

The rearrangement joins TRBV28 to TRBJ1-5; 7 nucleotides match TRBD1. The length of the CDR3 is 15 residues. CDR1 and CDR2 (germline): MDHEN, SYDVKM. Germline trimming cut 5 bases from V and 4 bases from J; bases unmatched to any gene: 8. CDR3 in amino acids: CASSPAGQPNQPQHF. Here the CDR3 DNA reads TGTGCCAGCAGTCCCGCGGGACAGCCTAATCAGCCCCAGCATTTT.

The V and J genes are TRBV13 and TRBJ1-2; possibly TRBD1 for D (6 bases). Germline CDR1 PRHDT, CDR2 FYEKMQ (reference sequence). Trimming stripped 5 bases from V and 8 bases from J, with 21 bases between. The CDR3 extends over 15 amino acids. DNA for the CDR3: TGTGCCAGCAGCCCAAGACACCAGGGGTCCATAGGCTACACCTTC. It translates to CASSPRHQGSIGYTF.

DNA for the CDR3: TGTGCCAGCAGCCAACTCGGGGGGGCAAGTGAAAAACTGTTTTTT. This sequence encodes CASSQLGGASEKLFF. The J gene is TRBJ1-4, the V gene TRBV14; TRBD1 might be the D (6 bases). Germline values: CDR1 SGHDN, CDR2 FVKESK. This CDR3 contains 15 residues. Between the trimmed V and J ends, which lost 2 bases and 7 bases, there was a span of 14 bases.

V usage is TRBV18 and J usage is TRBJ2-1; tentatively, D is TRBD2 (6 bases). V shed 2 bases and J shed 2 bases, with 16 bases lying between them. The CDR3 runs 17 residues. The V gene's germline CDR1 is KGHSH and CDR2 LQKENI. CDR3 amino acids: CASSPVGRDWTYNEQFF. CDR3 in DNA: TGTGCCAGCTCACCAGTGGGAAGGGACTGGACCTACAATGAGCAGTTCTTC.

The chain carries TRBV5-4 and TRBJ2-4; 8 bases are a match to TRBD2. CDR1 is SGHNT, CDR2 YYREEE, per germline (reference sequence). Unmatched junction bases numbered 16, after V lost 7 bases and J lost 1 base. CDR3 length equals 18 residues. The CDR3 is CASWDGGLADGAKNIQYF. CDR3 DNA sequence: TGTGCCAGCTGGGACGGTGGACTAGCTGACGGGGCCAAAAACATTCAGTACTTC.

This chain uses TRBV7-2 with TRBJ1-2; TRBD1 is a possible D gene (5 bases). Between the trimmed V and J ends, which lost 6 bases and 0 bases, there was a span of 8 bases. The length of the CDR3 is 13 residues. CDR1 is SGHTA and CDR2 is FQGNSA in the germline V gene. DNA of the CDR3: TGTGCCAGCAGTGGGGCCCCTAACTATGGCTACACCTTC. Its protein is CASSGAPNYGYTF.